This T cell receptor (beta chain) is drawn from a study of regulatory T cells in long-lasting Graves disease. For this clonotype: Its antigen is still unknown.

Time point of the sample: persistent/refractory GD, antithyroid drugs over 5 years with positive TRAb. With RNA extracted from PBMCs as input, the TCR library was made. As a group, patients came from one endocrinology department in Xi'an, China. Broader study findings: Thyroid tissue was not studied; only peripheral blood was. Persistent disease showed a preference for TRBV28, TRBJ1-2 and TRBJ2-5.

Germline values: CDR1 PRHDT, CDR2 FYEKMQ (reference sequence). The CDR3 is made up of 13 amino acids. V lost 0 bases to trimming and J lost 11 bases, with 13 bases between them. Libraries of TCR beta came from iRepertoire HTBI primers plus Arm-PCR of CDR3 regions. How the authors handled the data: Taken together, the samples had 62 TRBV and more than 12 TRBJ segments identified. TCRdb analysed the multiplex PCR reads with MiXCR anew, one entry per CDR3 protein. The V and J calls and clone size are TCRdb's, not the authors'. Of approximately 690,000 distinct CDR3 sequences listed, 25% to 35% are singletons.

The TCR was taken from a female donor with Graves disease. The gene calls are TRBV13 and TRBJ1-1, with D hard to call. The sample consisted of peripheral blood mononuclear cells (PBMCs), taken when the disease was refractory, from a patient treated with antithyroid drugs. In DNA form, the CDR3 reads TGTGCCAGCAGCTTAGGCCTTGAATTCACCGCTTTCTTT. This codes for CASSLGLEFTAFF.